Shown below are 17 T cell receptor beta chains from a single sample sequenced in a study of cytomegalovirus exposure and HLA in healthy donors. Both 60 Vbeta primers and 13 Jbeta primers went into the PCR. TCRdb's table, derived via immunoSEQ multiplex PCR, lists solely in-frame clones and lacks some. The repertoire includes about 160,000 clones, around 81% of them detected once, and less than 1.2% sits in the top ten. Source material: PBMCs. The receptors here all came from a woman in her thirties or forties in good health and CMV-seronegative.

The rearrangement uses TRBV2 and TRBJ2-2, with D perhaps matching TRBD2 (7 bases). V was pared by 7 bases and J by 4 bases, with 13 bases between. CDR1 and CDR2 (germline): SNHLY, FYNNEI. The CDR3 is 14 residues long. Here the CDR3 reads CASKGGARTGELFF. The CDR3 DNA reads TGTGCCAGCAAGGGGGGGGCGCGCACCGGGGAGCTGTTTTTT.

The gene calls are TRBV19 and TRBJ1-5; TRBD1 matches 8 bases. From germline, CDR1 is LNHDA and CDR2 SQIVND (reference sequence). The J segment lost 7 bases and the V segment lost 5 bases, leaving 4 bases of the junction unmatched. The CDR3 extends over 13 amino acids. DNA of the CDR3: TGTGCCAGTAGTGAGGACAGGGCGCAGCCCCAGCATTTT. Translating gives CASSEDRAQPQHF.

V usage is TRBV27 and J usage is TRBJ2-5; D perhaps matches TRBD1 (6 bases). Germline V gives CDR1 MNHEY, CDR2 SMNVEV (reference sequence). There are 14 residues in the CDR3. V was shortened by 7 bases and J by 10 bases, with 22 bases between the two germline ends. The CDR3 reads CASNPDSKRNNQYF. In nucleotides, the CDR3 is TGTGCCAGCAACCCGGACAGCAAAAGAAACAACCAGTACTTC.

CDR3 bases: TGTGCCAGCAGCTTACCAGGGGTAAACACTGAAGCTTTCTTT. As protein: CASSLPGVNTEAFF. This chain uses TRBV7-8 with TRBJ1-1, with a tentative D call TRBD1 (6 bases). The CDR3 sequence is 14 residues long. The ends were cut back, 2 bases at V and 2 bases at J, with 9 bases in the middle. Germline V gives CDR1 SGHVS, CDR2 FQNEAQ.

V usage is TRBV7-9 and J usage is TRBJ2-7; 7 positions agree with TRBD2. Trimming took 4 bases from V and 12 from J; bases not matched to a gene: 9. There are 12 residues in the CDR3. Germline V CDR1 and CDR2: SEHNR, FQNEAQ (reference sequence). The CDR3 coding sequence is TGTGCCAGCAGCTCCGGGGAGGGAAAAGGGTACTTC. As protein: CASSSGEGKGYF.

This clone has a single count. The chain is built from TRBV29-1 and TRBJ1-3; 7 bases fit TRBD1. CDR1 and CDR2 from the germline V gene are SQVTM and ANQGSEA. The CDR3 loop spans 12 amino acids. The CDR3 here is CSAQGAGNTIYF. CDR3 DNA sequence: TGCAGTGCCCAGGGGGCTGGAAACACCATATATTTT.

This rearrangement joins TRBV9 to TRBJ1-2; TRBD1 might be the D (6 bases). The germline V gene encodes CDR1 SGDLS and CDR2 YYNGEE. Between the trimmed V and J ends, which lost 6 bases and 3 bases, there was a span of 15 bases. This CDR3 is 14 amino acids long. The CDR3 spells CASTGGRGDYGYTF. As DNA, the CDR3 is TGTGCCAGCACCGGTGGCAGGGGAGACTATGGCTACACCTTC. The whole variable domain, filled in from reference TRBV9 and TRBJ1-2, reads DSGVTQTPKHLITATGQRVTLRCSPRSGDLSVYWYQQSLDQGLQFLIQYYNGEERAKGNILERFSAQQFPDLHSELNLSSLELGDSALYFCASTGGRGDYGYTFGSGTRLTVV.

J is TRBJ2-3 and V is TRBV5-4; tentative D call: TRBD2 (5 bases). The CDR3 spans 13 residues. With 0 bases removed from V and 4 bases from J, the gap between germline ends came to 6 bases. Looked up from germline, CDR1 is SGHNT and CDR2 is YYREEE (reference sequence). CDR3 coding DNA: TGTGCCAGCAGCTTGGCCGGGGCAGATACGCAGTATTTT. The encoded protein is CASSLAGADTQYF.

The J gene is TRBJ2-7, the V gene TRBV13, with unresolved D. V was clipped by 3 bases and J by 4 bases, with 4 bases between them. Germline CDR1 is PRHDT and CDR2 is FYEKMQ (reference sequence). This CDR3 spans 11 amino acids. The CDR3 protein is CASSFMYEQYF. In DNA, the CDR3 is TGTGCCAGCAGCTTTATGTACGAGCAGTACTTC.

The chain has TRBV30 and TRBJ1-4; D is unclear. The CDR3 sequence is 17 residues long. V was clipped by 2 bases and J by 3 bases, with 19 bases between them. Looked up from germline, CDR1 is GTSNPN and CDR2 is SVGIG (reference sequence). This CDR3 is CAWSKGPGGFPNEKLFF. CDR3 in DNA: TGTGCCTGGAGTAAGGGCCCCGGAGGGTTTCCTAATGAAAAACTGTTTTTT.

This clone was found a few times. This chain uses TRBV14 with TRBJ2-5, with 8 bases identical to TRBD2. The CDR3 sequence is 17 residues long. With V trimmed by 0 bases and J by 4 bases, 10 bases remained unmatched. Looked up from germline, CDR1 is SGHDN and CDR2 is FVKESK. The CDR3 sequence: CASSQDVIGRAGETQYF. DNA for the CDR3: TGTGCCAGCAGCCAAGATGTAATCGGGAGGGCCGGAGAGACCCAGTACTTC.

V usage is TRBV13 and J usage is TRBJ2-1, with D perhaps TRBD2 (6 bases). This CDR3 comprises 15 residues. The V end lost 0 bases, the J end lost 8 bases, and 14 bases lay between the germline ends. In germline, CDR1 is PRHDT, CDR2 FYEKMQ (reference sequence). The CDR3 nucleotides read TGTGCCAGCAGCTTAGGTGGCGGGAAGACTGATGAGCAGTTCTTC. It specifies CASSLGGGKTDEQFF.

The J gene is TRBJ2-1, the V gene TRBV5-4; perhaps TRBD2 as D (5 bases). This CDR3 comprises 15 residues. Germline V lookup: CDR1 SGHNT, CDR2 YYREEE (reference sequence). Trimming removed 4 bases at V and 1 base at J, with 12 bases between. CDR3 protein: CASSISEGSYNEQFF. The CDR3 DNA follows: TGTGCCAGCAGCATTAGCGAGGGATCCTACAATGAGCAGTTCTTC.

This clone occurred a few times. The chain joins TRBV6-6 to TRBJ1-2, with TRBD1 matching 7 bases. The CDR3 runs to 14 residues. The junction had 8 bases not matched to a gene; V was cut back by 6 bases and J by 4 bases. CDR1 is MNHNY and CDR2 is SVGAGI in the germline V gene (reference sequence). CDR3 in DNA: TGTGCCAGCAGCGCTCCGGGACAGATCTATGGCTACACCTTC. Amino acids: CASSAPGQIYGYTF.

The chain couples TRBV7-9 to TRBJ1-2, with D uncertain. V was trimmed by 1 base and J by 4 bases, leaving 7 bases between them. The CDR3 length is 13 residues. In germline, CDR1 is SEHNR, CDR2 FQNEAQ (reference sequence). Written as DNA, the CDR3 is TGTGCCAGCAGCTTAGGAACTCTCTATGGCTACACCTTC. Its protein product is CASSLGTLYGYTF.

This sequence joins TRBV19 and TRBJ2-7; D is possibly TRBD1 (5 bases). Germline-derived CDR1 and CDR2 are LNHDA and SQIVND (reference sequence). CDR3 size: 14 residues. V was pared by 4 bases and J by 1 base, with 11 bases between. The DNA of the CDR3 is TGTGCCAGTAGTACCAGGGTAGGATCCTACGAGCAGTACTTC. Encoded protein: CASSTRVGSYEQYF.

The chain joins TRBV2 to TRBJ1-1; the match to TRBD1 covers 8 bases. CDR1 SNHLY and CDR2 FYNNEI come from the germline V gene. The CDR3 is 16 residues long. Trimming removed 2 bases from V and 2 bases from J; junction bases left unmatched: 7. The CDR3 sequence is CASSEISGQGNTEAFF. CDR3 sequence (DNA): TGTGCCAGCAGTGAAATAAGCGGACAGGGAAACACTGAAGCTTTCTTT.